The 15 T cell receptor beta chains in this list originate from one sample, sequenced in a study of T-cell reconstitution after alpha-beta-depleted transplantation in children. Unique molecular identifiers were incorporated into the prepared TCRbeta library. From the PCR reads, TCRdb called clonotypes with MiXCR, one entry per CDR3 protein. This sample carries 200,000 to 300,000 distinct CDR3 sequences, about 11% of them seen once, and the ten largest clones take 2% to 3%. The sequencing used PBMCs from the stem cell graft donor, collected from the stem cell graft. The receptors stem from a human donor who donated a stem cell graft to a child with acute lymphoblastic leukemia.

This clonotype was recorded a few times. This chain connects TRBV7-7 to TRBJ1-5; unclear D gene. CDR1 is SSHAT, CDR2 FNYEAQ, per germline (reference sequence). V dropped 8 bases and J dropped 4 bases, with 9 bases sitting between them. This CDR3 is 12 amino acids long. CDR3 nucleotide sequence: TGTGCCAGCGAGAGAGGGAATCAGCCCCAGCATTTT. This codes for CASERGNQPQHF. Using reference TRBV7-7 and TRBJ1-5 for the parts outside the CDR3, the full variable domain is GAGVSQSPRYKVTKRGQDVTLRCDPISSHATLYWYQQALGQGPEFLTYFNYEAQPDKSGLPSDRFSAERPEGSISTLTIQRTEQRDSAMYRCASERGNQPQHFGDGTRLSIL.

This clonotype was found many times. The V call is TRBV20-1, the J call TRBJ1-5; the D is unclear. Trimming stripped 3 bases from V and 1 base from J, with 7 bases between. Looked up from germline, CDR1 is DFQATT and CDR2 is SNEGSKA (reference sequence). There are 13 residues in the CDR3. In DNA form, the CDR3 reads TGCAGTGCTAGCAAGGGCAGCAATCAGCCCCAGCATTTT. This gives the protein CSASKGSNQPQHF.

This clonotype was observed a few times. This sequence joins TRBV5-1 and TRBJ1-1; 12 nucleotides match TRBD1. The CDR3 covers 17 residues. J gave up 8 bases and V 4 bases, and 15 bases lay outside the gene matches. Germline assignment: CDR1 SGHRS and CDR2 YFSETQ. The CDR3 coding sequence is TGCGCCAGCAGCCGATCACCACCGGGACAGGGGGCGTTGGAAGCTTTCTTT. Translating it yields CASSRSPPGQGALEAFF.

This clonotype was recorded at least ten times. The chain combines TRBV20-1 with TRBJ1-1; the D is unclear. Trimming took off 6 bases at V and 4 bases at J, with 12 bases between the two ends. The germline V gene encodes CDR1 DFQATT and CDR2 SNEGSKA (reference sequence). This CDR3 spans 12 amino acids. CDR3 bases: TGCAGTGCCGTCCGGGCCCCCACTGAAGCTTTCTTT. Its translation is CSAVRAPTEAFF.

V and J are TRBV3-1 and TRBJ2-1; 8 positions agree with TRBD2. Germline CDR1 LGHDT, CDR2 YNNKEL (reference sequence). The V segment lost 0 bases and the J segment 13 bases; nucleotides outside the gene matches: 8. The CDR3 has 14 amino acids. The DNA for the CDR3 is TGTGCCAGCAGCCAAGAGTTGATAGCGGGACGTCAGTTCTTC. Translation: CASSQELIAGRQFF.

This clonotype was picked up a small number of times. The CDR3 DNA follows: TGTGCCAGCAGTCTCCGCGCCGGGACAGGTAACACTGAAGCTTTCTTT. Translating it yields CASSLRAGTGNTEAFF. The rearrangement joins TRBV28 to TRBJ1-1; 8 bases are shared with TRBD1. Germline V CDR1 and CDR2: MDHEN, SYDVKM. This CDR3 contains 16 residues. V shed 5 bases, J shed 2 bases, and the junction held 10 bases outside the gene matches.

In this sample, this clonotype turned up once. A much more abundant neighbour one base away suggests this may be a read error. This chain links TRBV27 with TRBJ2-1; 8 bases line up with TRBD1. Germline CDR1 and CDR2: MNHEY and SMNVEV (reference sequence). The CDR3 totals 16 residues. Trimming at V came to 1 base and at J to 6 bases, leaving 8 bases not matched to a gene. CDR3 sequence reads: CASSLFPRGLGNEQFF. The CDR3 region has the DNA TGTGCCAGCAGTTTATTTCCCAGGGGGCTCGGCAATGAGCAGTTCTTC.

Ten or more counts support this clonotype. The rearrangement joins TRBV7-9 to TRBJ1-1; D possibly corresponds to TRBD1 (6 bases). Germline V CDR1 and CDR2: SEHNR, FQNEAQ (reference sequence). This CDR3 is 17 amino acids long. Trimming removed 4 bases at V and 4 bases at J, with 22 bases between. Written as DNA, the CDR3 is TGTGCCAGCAGCTCCGCTCCGGGACACCAGAACTCCACTGAAGCTTTCTTT. It is translated as CASSSAPGHQNSTEAFF.

This clonotype has at least ten counts. The V and J genes are TRBV11-2 and TRBJ2-5; tentative D call: TRBD2 (5 bases). The CDR3 has 12 amino acids. V was trimmed by 5 bases and J by 7 bases, leaving 11 bases between them. Per germline, CDR1 SGHAT and CDR2 FQNNGV. The CDR3 protein is CASSVDRGTQYF. The CDR3 nucleotides read TGTGCCAGCAGCGTGGATCGGGGGACCCAGTACTTC. Full variable domain (missing parts from reference TRBV11-2 and TRBJ2-5): EAGVAQSPRYKIIEKRQSVAFWCNPISGHATLYWYQQILGQGPKLLIQFQNNGVVDDSQLPKDRFSAERLKGVDSTLKIQPAKLEDSAVYLCASSVDRGTQYFGPGTRLLVL.

This clonotype showed up many times. V is TRBV7-2 and J is TRBJ2-6, with D possibly being TRBD1 or TRBD2 (5 bases each). CDR3 length: 15 amino acids. Trimming took 5 bases from V and 9 from J, leaving 17 bases between them. Germline V lookup: CDR1 SGHTA, CDR2 FQGNSA. CDR3 region: CASSLRDGRVNVLTF. The CDR3 DNA reads TGTGCCAGCAGCCTTCGGGACGGACGAGTCAACGTCCTGACTTTC.

This clonotype was seen repeatedly, ten times or more. This chain connects TRBV27 to TRBJ1-3; D is ambiguous. Between the trimmed V and J ends, which lost 2 bases and 0 bases, there was a span of 11 bases. CDR1 and CDR2 (germline): MNHEY, SMNVEV (reference sequence). The CDR3 covers 16 residues. This CDR3 is CASSLTPLSSGNTIYF. In DNA, the CDR3 is TGTGCCAGCAGTTTAACCCCATTAAGCTCTGGAAACACCATATATTTT.

This clonotype was seen many times. The chain carries TRBV7-9 and TRBJ1-2; D perhaps matches TRBD1 (6 bases). The CDR3 spans 15 residues. The germline V gene has CDR1 SEHNR and CDR2 FQNEAQ (reference sequence). Trimming pared 7 bases from V and 4 bases from J, leaving 19 bases between. CDR3 nucleotide sequence: TGTGCCAGCACCAACACCGGGACACCCGGCTATGGCTACACCTTC. It translates to CASTNTGTPGYGYTF.

This clonotype was observed many times. The J gene is TRBJ2-1, the V gene TRBV24-1; 8 positions match TRBD1. The CDR3 is 17 residues long. The V and J ends lost 1 base and 2 bases, in that order; junction bases with no gene match: 6. Per germline, CDR1 KGHDR and CDR2 SFDVKD. The CDR3 loop reads CATSDFPSGQAYNEQFF. The CDR3, as DNA: TGTGCCACCAGTGATTTCCCCTCGGGACAGGCCTACAATGAGCAGTTCTTC.

This clonotype was seen ten or more times. The J gene is TRBJ2-1, the V gene TRBV9; the match to TRBD2 covers 10 bases. V lost 0 bases, J lost 8 bases, and 5 bases stayed unmatched. Germline lookup yields CDR1 SGDLS and CDR2 YYNGEE. This CDR3 is 15 amino acids long. The CDR3 here is CASSVASGSFDEQFF. The DNA of the CDR3 is TGTGCCAGCAGCGTAGCTAGCGGGAGTTTCGATGAGCAGTTCTTC. Looking up the rest from reference TRBV9 and TRBJ2-1 gives the full variable domain: DSGVTQTPKHLITATGQRVTLRCSPRSGDLSVYWYQQSLDQGLQFLIQYYNGEERAKGNILERFSAQQFPDLHSELNLSSLELGDSALYFCASSVASGSFDEQFFGPGTRLTVL.

This clonotype was seen only a few times. The gene calls are TRBV29-1 and TRBJ2-7; no clear D gene. The V gene lost 4 bases and the J gene lost 5 bases, with 9 bases spanning the gap. The length of the CDR3 is 11 residues. CDR1 and CDR2 (germline): SQVTM, ANQGSEA. The CDR3 loop reads CSVALADEQYF. The CDR3 DNA follows: TGCAGCGTTGCATTGGCGGACGAGCAGTACTTC.